These 17 T cell receptor beta chains came from one sample sequenced in a study of cytomegalovirus exposure and HLA in healthy donors. The study ran its PCR with 60 Vbeta and 13 Jbeta primers. Profiling relied on immunoSEQ multiplex PCR, and the TCRdb table lists in-frame clones only, not all of them. The table lists 83,000 or so clones, roughly 80% of them singletons. Input material: PBMCs. The source of these receptors is a man aged 30 to 45 in good health and CMV-seropositive.

The DNA for the CDR3 is TGCAGCGTTGAAGATAGGAGAGCGGGGGCACCGAAAGAGACCCAGTACTTC. Its protein product is CSVEDRRAGAPKETQYF. The rearrangement uses TRBV29-1 and TRBJ2-5, with 8 positions matching TRBD2. Germline V gives CDR1 SQVTM, CDR2 ANQGSEA. V lost 0 bases and J lost 3; bases outside the gene matches: 12. The CDR3 is 17 amino acids.

J is TRBJ1-1 and V is TRBV6-5; D is unresolved. Germline V gives CDR1 MNHEY, CDR2 SVGAGI. Trimming removed 4 bases from V and 3 bases from J, with 12 bases in between. This CDR3 is 14 amino acids long. CDR3 sequence (DNA): TGTGCCAGCAGTTCATCCACACCTTACACTGAAGCTTTCTTT. Its protein is CASSSSTPYTEAFF.

The chain carries TRBV28 and TRBJ1-2; the D gene is possibly TRBD1 (6 bases). With 7 bases removed from V and 8 bases from J, the gap between germline ends came to 17 bases. Germline CDR1 reads MDHEN; CDR2 reads SYDVKM. The CDR3 length is 13 residues. The DNA of the CDR3 is TGTGCCAGCATCAAAGGGGGGGCTGAAGGCTACACCTTC. It yields the protein CASIKGGAEGYTF.

Note on this clone: Mismatch with germline at one junction end may stem from a read error. V and J are TRBV6-1 and TRBJ2-5; TRBD2 matches at 10 bases. The CDR3 has 15 residues. Germline CDR1 reads MNHNS; CDR2 reads SASEGT. DNA for the CDR3: TGTGCCAGCGGGTTAGCGGGGGGTAGCCAAGAGGCCCAGTACTTC. Protein product: CASGLAGGSQEAQYF.

This clone appeared once. The V and J genes are TRBV10-3 and TRBJ1-5; unclear D gene. This CDR3 spans 17 amino acids. Germline CDR1 ENHRY, CDR2 SYGVKD. Trimming took 4 bases from V and 0 from J, leaving 16 bases between them. The CDR3, as DNA: TGTGCCATCAGTGCAGGCCACTCCTCTTATAGCAATCAGCCCCAGCATTTT. This gives the protein CAISAGHSSYSNQPQHF.

CDR3 sequence reads: CASSGAGGIRTEAFF. The CDR3 bases are TGTGCCAGCAGTGGGGCAGGGGGTATCAGGACTGAAGCTTTCTTT. The chain employs TRBV6-1 and TRBJ1-1; TRBD1 matches 7 bases. The length of the CDR3 is 15 residues. With V trimmed by 4 bases and J by 5 bases, 10 bases remained unmatched. Germline loops: CDR1 MNHNS, CDR2 SASEGT.

The chain uses TRBV10-3 and TRBJ1-1, with TRBD1 matching 8 bases. The germline V gene has CDR1 ENHRY and CDR2 SYGVKD. The CDR3 runs to 15 residues. Unmatched junction bases numbered 4, after V lost 0 bases and J lost 4 bases. The CDR3 sequence: CAISESITGGTEAFF. CDR3 nucleotide sequence: TGTGCCATCAGTGAGTCCATTACAGGGGGCACTGAAGCTTTCTTT.

The gene calls are TRBV7-9 and TRBJ1-3, with a weak D call TRBD1 (6 bases). The CDR3 has 15 amino acids. Trimming stripped 0 bases from V and 1 base from J, with 7 bases between. Germline lookup yields CDR1 SEHNR and CDR2 FQNEAQ (reference sequence). The CDR3: CASSLATGSGNTIYF. The CDR3 nucleotides are TGTGCCAGCAGCTTAGCCACAGGGTCTGGAAACACCATATATTTT.

The rearrangement uses TRBV30 and TRBJ1-1; no clear D gene. The germline V gene has CDR1 GTSNPN and CDR2 SVGIG (reference sequence). The CDR3 has 13 amino acids. V was trimmed by 6 bases and J by 4 bases, leaving 15 bases between them. CDR3 region: CACPPSGLTEAFF. The CDR3 nucleotides are TGTGCCTGCCCGCCCAGCGGTCTCACTGAAGCTTTCTTT.

V is TRBV4-1 and J is TRBJ2-1; 14 nucleotides agree with TRBD2. The V segment lost 2 bases and the J segment 4 bases; nucleotides outside the gene matches: 10. This CDR3 is 19 amino acids long. From germline, CDR1 is MGHRA and CDR2 YSYEKL. CDR3 sequence reads: CASSQLGTSGGLGYNEQFF. The CDR3 DNA is TGCGCCAGCAGCCAACTCGGGACTAGCGGGGGCTTGGGTTACAATGAGCAGTTCTTC.

This chain uses TRBV9 with TRBJ2-3, with TRBD2 as a possible D gene (5 bases). Germline V CDR1 and CDR2: SGDLS, YYNGEE. The CDR3 totals 15 residues. Trimming shortened V by 3 bases and J by 4 bases, and 15 bases separated the two germline ends. This CDR3 is CASSGGLEPPDTQYF. The CDR3 nucleotides read TGTGCCAGCAGCGGAGGACTGGAGCCTCCAGATACGCAGTATTTT.

This clone was counted a few times. V usage is TRBV6-5 and J usage is TRBJ2-7, with D uncertain. This CDR3 contains 14 residues. V lost 6 bases to trimming and J lost 0 bases, with 12 bases between them. Germline values: CDR1 MNHEY, CDR2 SVGAGI. The CDR3 DNA sequence: TGTGCCAGCAGGGCAGGCCTGTACTCCTACGAGCAGTACTTC. It specifies CASRAGLYSYEQYF.

The chain carries TRBV7-2 and TRBJ1-3; D may be TRBD1 (5 bases). This CDR3 is built from 14 residues. Looked up from germline, CDR1 is SGHTA and CDR2 is FQGNSA. Trimming stripped 2 bases from V and 2 bases from J, with 7 bases between. The CDR3 nucleotides are TGTGCCAGCAGCTTACAGGGCGCTGGAAACACCATATATTTT. Amino acids: CASSLQGAGNTIYF. Looking up the rest from reference TRBV7-2 and TRBJ1-3 gives the full variable domain: GAGVSQSPSNKVTEKGKDVELRCDPISGHTALYWYRQSLGQGLEFLIYFQGNSAPDKSGLPSDRFSAERTGGSVSTLTIQRTQQEDSAVYLCASSLQGAGNTIYFGEGSWLTVV.

In this sample, this clone is medium-sized (0.01 to 0.1%). The V gene is TRBV4-2, the J gene TRBJ2-3; 14 bases are shared with TRBD2. Germline V gene data show CDR1 as LGHNA and CDR2 as YNFKEQ. V lost 4 bases, J lost 2 bases, and 8 bases stayed unmatched. The CDR3 length is 18 residues. The chain's CDR3 is CASSPGLAGGPPTDTQYF. In nucleotides, the CDR3 is TGTGCCAGCAGCCCCGGACTAGCGGGGGGTCCCCCCACAGATACGCAGTATTTT.

The rearrangement uses TRBV7-6 and TRBJ2-1; maybe TRBD1 (5 bases). Germline V gene lookup returns CDR1 SGHVS and CDR2 FNYEAQ. The CDR3 covers 15 residues. Trimming removed 1 base from V and 2 bases from J, with 9 bases in between. The CDR3 nucleotides are TGTGCCAGCAGCTTAGAAGGGGCACCCTACAATGAGCAGTTCTTC. Amino acids: CASSLEGAPYNEQFF.

The chain is built from TRBV6-5 and TRBJ2-1; 11 bases agree with TRBD2. Germline V gives CDR1 MNHEY, CDR2 SVGAGI. V dropped 6 bases and J dropped 3; count of bases not matched to a gene: 4. The CDR3 is 15 amino acids. CDR3 loop: CASSQTSGIYNEQFF. The CDR3 DNA reads TGTGCCAGCAGCCAGACTAGCGGGATCTACAATGAGCAGTTCTTC.

The rearrangement links TRBV7-3 to TRBJ2-3; TRBD2 matches 9 bases. V gave up 1 base and J gave up 6 bases; unmatched junction bases: 8. This CDR3 is built from 16 residues. CDR1 and CDR2 (germline): SGHTA, FQGTGA. In nucleotides, the CDR3 is TGTGCCAGCAGCTTAAGTCCGCGGGGGGGCCAGGATACGCAGTATTTT. Its protein product is CASSLSPRGGQDTQYF.